Here is one T cell receptor beta chain with its context. The data derive from a study of shared clonotypes between healthy human individuals. CDR1 is SGHTA and CDR2 is FQGNSA in the germline V gene. The CDR3 length is 15 residues. V gave up 5 bases and J gave up 6 bases, with 20 bases separating them. Authors' methods: Without quality scores, immunoSEQ junctional reads could not be filtered like full-length reads. Produced via immunoSEQ multiplex PCR; TCRdb's table is partial and in-frame only. D and trimming were read from the DNA, whereas the V and J calls and clone size are those reported in that table. The sample holds some 2,000,000 clones, around 95% seen once.

What was sequenced was naive CD4+ T cells sorted from blood. As to subset: CD45RA+ positively selected. The V and J genes are TRBV7-2 and TRBJ2-7; D is possibly TRBD2 (5 bases). This sequence originates from a young man in good health. CDR3 in amino acids: CASSPPPGVSGEQYF. The CDR3 bases are TGTGCCAGCAGCCCGCCCCCCGGGGTTTCAGGCGAGCAGTACTTC.